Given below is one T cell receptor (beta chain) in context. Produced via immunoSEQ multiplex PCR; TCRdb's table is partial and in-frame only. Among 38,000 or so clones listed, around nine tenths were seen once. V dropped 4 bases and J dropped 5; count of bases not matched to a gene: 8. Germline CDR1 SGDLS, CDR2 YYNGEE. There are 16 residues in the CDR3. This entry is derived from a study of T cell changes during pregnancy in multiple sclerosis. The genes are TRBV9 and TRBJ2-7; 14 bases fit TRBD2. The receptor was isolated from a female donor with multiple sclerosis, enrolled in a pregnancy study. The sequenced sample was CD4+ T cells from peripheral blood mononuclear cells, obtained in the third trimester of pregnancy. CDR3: CASSPGTSGSTDEQYF. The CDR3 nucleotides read TGTGCCAGCAGCCCCGGGACTAGCGGGAGTACCGACGAGCAGTACTTC.